One and the same sample provided the 21 T cell receptor beta chains below, sequenced in a study of cytomegalovirus exposure and HLA in healthy donors (dated by TCRdb to about 2017). Library preparation used the immunoSEQ multiplex PCR assay. For the multiplex PCR, a mixture combining 60 forward primers for TCR Vbeta segments and 13 reverse primers for TCR Jbeta segments was used. TCRdb provides this immuneACCESS table in a form limited to in-frame rearrangements. Some clones are lacking; in checked studies, under half of them reflect an unresolved V gene, and why the rest are absent is not known. For this sample the table gives approximately 150,000 clones, of which approximately 71% were detected only once. The ten largest clones take up 3% to 3.5% of the sample. The sequenced sample was PBMCs. The receptors here all came from a man aged 35 to 55 in good health and CMV-seronegative.

This clone was detected only once. V and J are TRBV28 and TRBJ2-7; D possibly corresponds to TRBD2 (5 bases). Per germline, CDR1 MDHEN and CDR2 SYDVKM. Trimming stripped 5 bases from V and 6 bases from J, with 14 bases between. The CDR3 spans 13 residues. The CDR3 DNA sequence: TGTGCCAGCAGTGCGACGTTGCGGGCCGAGCAGTACTTC. The encoded protein is CASSATLRAEQYF.

This clone was seen just once. The gene calls are TRBV4-2 and TRBJ1-2; 8 positions match TRBD1. The CDR3 is 16 amino acids. The germline V gene encodes CDR1 LGHNA and CDR2 YNFKEQ. After removal of 4 bases from V and 6 bases from J, the junction contained 13 bases not matched to a gene. In nucleotides, the CDR3 is TGTGCCAGCAGCCGATCGGATGCAGGGGGCGCGGATGGCTACACCTTC. It codes for CASSRSDAGGADGYTF.

This chain connects TRBV5-4 to TRBJ2-7; no reliable D call. Germline V lookup: CDR1 SGHNT, CDR2 YYREEE (reference sequence). Trimming pared 4 bases from V and 7 bases from J, leaving 12 bases between. This CDR3 is built from 12 residues. CDR3: CASSPGEREQYF. DNA of the CDR3: TGTGCCAGCAGCCCCGGCGAGAGGGAGCAGTACTTC.

J is TRBJ2-1 and V is TRBV7-3, with 7 bases identical to TRBD2. CDR1 and CDR2 (germline): SGHTA, FQGTGA. CDR3 size: 15 residues. J lost 7 bases, V lost 1 base, and 7 bases had no gene match. CDR3 residues: CASSLSPAGPNEQFF. CDR3 DNA sequence: TGTGCCAGCAGCTTAAGCCCAGCGGGACCAAATGAGCAGTTCTTC. Full variable domain (rest looked up from reference TRBV7-3 and TRBJ2-1): GAGVSQTPSNKVTEKGKYVELRCDPISGHTALYWYRQSLGQGPEFLIYFQGTGAADDSGLPNDRFFAVRPEGSVSTLKIQRTERGDSAVYLCASSLSPAGPNEQFFGPGTRLTVL.

The chain links TRBV7-7 to TRBJ1-1, with a weak D call TRBD1 (5 bases). The CDR3 spans 13 residues. Germline assignment: CDR1 SSHAT and CDR2 FNYEAQ (reference sequence). Trimming stripped 5 bases from V and 3 bases from J, with 10 bases between. The CDR3 DNA sequence: TGTGCCAGCAGCGTAGGGGAGGACACTGAAGCTTTCTTT. Translation: CASSVGEDTEAFF.

This clone was seen a few times. The chain has TRBV18 and TRBJ2-7, with D perhaps matching TRBD2 (6 bases). This CDR3 is built from 14 residues. V shed 1 base and J shed 4 bases, with 11 bases lying between them. Germline lookup yields CDR1 KGHSH and CDR2 LQKENI. The CDR3 is CASSPLASEYEQYF. The DNA for the CDR3 is TGTGCCAGCTCACCACTCGCTAGCGAGTACGAGCAGTACTTC.

J is TRBJ2-1 and V is TRBV12-5; 7 bases are shared with TRBD1. The CDR3 is 14 amino acids. J gave up 7 bases and V 5 bases, and 8 bases lay outside the gene matches. CDR1 and CDR2 from the germline V gene are LGHNT and FRNRAP. The CDR3: CASGPTGIWNEQFF. As DNA, the CDR3 is TGTGCTAGTGGTCCGACAGGGATTTGGAATGAGCAGTTCTTC.

This chain uses TRBV4-3 with TRBJ2-2; maybe TRBD2 (6 bases). Trimming stripped 0 bases from V and 0 bases from J, with 14 bases between. The CDR3 has 18 residues. The germline CDR1 and CDR2 sequences are LGHNA and YSLEER. CDR3 sequence (DNA): TGCGCCAGCAGCCAAGATTTTGGAGGGGTGACGAACACCGGGGAGCTGTTTTTT. Amino acids: CASSQDFGGVTNTGELFF.

This clone was seen just once. The J gene is TRBJ2-5, the V gene TRBV29-1, with 9 bases fitting TRBD1. The closer fit of TRBJ2-7 to the DNA end suggests the J call may be wrong. The germline V gene encodes CDR1 SQVTM and CDR2 ANQGSEA. CDR3 length: 13 amino acids. The CDR3 region has the DNA TGCAGCGTTCGGACAGGGGCCCCCTACGAGCAGTACTTC. Residues: CSVRTGAPYEQYF.

The chain recombines TRBV18 with TRBJ2-1; D gene ambiguous. Looked up from germline, CDR1 is KGHSH and CDR2 is LQKENI. This CDR3 has 15 residues. With 7 bases removed from V and 0 bases from J, the gap between germline ends came to 13 bases. DNA for the CDR3: TGTGCCAGCTGTTGGGCGCTGAGCTCCTACAATGAGCAGTTCTTC. Protein product: CASCWALSSYNEQFF.

The chain links TRBV6-1 to TRBJ1-2; TRBD1 is a possible D gene (6 bases). The CDR3 sequence is 14 residues long. V was cut by 2 bases and J by 9 bases, with 16 bases left in between. Germline assignment: CDR1 MNHNS and CDR2 SASEGT. For the CDR3, the DNA is TGTGCCAGCAGTGAAATGGGGGCCCCGTTCCGCTACACCTTC. This codes for CASSEMGAPFRYTF.

This chain joins TRBV18 and TRBJ1-3; possible D gene TRBD1, 5 bases. V lost 6 bases, J lost 2 bases, and 11 bases lay in between. The CDR3 is 14 residues long. The germline V gene encodes CDR1 KGHSH and CDR2 LQKENI. CDR3 protein: CASSPDSTGNTIYF. The CDR3 DNA reads as TGTGCCAGCTCCCCCGACAGTACTGGAAACACCATATATTTT.

The chain is built from TRBV6-5 and TRBJ2-5, with 9 bases fitting TRBD1. The V gene's germline CDR1 is MNHEY and CDR2 SVGAGI. CDR3 length: 15 amino acids. V was clipped by 0 bases and J by 11 bases; unmatched bases: 10. The CDR3 DNA follows: TGTGCCAGCAGTTACTCGAGACGTGAGACAGGGGGGCAGTACTTC. Translating it yields CASSYSRRETGGQYF.

This clone was counted a few times. The chain joins TRBV7-9 to TRBJ1-1; D is possibly TRBD1 (5 bases). Trimming took 4 bases from V and 4 from J, leaving 13 bases between them. The V gene's germline CDR1 is SEHNR and CDR2 FQNEAQ (reference sequence). This CDR3 is built from 14 residues. The CDR3 spells CASSSGEWGTEAFF. Written as DNA, the CDR3 is TGTGCCAGCAGCTCGGGGGAGTGGGGCACTGAAGCTTTCTTT.

This chain's CDR3 is CASSLTGGTAFF. Written as DNA, the CDR3 is TGTGCCAGCAGTTTAACGGGGGGTACGGCTTTCTTT. V gene TRBV28 combines with J gene TRBJ1-1; D may be TRBD1 (5 bases). The CDR3 extends over 12 amino acids. The ends were cut back, 2 bases at V and 11 bases at J, with 12 bases in the middle. Germline V gene lookup returns CDR1 MDHEN and CDR2 SYDVKM.

This chain uses TRBV28 with TRBJ2-1; 10 bases match TRBD2. V lost 2 bases and J lost 7; bases outside the gene matches: 8. Germline V CDR1 and CDR2: MDHEN, SYDVKM. The CDR3 covers 16 residues. CDR3 DNA: TGTGCCAGCAGTTTAAGTTTTAGCGGGGGGCTGAATGAGCAGTTCTTC. Its translation is CASSLSFSGGLNEQFF.

The CDR3: CASSSDGETIEQYF. Written as DNA, the CDR3 is TGTGCCAGCAGCTCGGACGGGGAGACTATCGAGCAGTACTTC. The V gene is TRBV5-4, the J gene TRBJ2-7; a weak D match, TRBD2 (5 bases). The CDR3 extends over 14 amino acids. The germline CDR1 and CDR2 sequences are SGHNT and YYREEE (reference sequence). Trimming took off 3 bases at V and 6 bases at J, with 16 bases between the two ends.

The CDR3 sequence: CASSLERQGSLLSEQYF. As DNA, the CDR3 is TGTGCCAGCAGCTTGGAAAGACAGGGTTCTCTACTCTCCGAGCAGTACTTC. The V gene is TRBV5-6, the J gene TRBJ2-7; 7 bases fit TRBD1. Germline V gives CDR1 SGHDT, CDR2 YYEEEE. V was clipped by 0 bases and J by 6 bases; unmatched bases: 15. The CDR3 is made up of 17 amino acids.

The gene calls are TRBV5-4 and TRBJ1-1; no reliable D call. Germline loops: CDR1 SGHNT, CDR2 YYREEE (reference sequence). V lost 3 bases and J lost 4, with 10 bases in between. The CDR3 loop spans 13 amino acids. The CDR3 is CASSYGGTTEAFF. For the CDR3, the DNA is TGTGCCAGCAGCTACGGTGGTACCACTGAAGCTTTCTTT.

V and J are TRBV5-5 and TRBJ1-2, with D unresolved. Germline V gives CDR1 SGHKS, CDR2 YYEKEE (reference sequence). V shed 4 bases and J shed 8 bases, with 12 bases lying between them. The CDR3 has 12 amino acids. Written as DNA, the CDR3 is TGTGCCAGCAGCCCCGCGGGGAGGGGCTACACCTTC. It specifies CASSPAGRGYTF.

This clone has a single count. The genes are TRBV11-1 and TRBJ2-1, with 8 bases matching TRBD2. Germline V gene sequence: CDR1 SGHAT, CDR2 FQDESV (reference sequence). The CDR3 sequence is 12 residues long. V lost 5 bases and J lost 10; bases outside the gene matches: 4. The CDR3 loop is CASSPTSVEQFF. Here the CDR3 DNA reads TGTGCCAGCAGCCCGACTAGCGTCGAGCAGTTCTTC.